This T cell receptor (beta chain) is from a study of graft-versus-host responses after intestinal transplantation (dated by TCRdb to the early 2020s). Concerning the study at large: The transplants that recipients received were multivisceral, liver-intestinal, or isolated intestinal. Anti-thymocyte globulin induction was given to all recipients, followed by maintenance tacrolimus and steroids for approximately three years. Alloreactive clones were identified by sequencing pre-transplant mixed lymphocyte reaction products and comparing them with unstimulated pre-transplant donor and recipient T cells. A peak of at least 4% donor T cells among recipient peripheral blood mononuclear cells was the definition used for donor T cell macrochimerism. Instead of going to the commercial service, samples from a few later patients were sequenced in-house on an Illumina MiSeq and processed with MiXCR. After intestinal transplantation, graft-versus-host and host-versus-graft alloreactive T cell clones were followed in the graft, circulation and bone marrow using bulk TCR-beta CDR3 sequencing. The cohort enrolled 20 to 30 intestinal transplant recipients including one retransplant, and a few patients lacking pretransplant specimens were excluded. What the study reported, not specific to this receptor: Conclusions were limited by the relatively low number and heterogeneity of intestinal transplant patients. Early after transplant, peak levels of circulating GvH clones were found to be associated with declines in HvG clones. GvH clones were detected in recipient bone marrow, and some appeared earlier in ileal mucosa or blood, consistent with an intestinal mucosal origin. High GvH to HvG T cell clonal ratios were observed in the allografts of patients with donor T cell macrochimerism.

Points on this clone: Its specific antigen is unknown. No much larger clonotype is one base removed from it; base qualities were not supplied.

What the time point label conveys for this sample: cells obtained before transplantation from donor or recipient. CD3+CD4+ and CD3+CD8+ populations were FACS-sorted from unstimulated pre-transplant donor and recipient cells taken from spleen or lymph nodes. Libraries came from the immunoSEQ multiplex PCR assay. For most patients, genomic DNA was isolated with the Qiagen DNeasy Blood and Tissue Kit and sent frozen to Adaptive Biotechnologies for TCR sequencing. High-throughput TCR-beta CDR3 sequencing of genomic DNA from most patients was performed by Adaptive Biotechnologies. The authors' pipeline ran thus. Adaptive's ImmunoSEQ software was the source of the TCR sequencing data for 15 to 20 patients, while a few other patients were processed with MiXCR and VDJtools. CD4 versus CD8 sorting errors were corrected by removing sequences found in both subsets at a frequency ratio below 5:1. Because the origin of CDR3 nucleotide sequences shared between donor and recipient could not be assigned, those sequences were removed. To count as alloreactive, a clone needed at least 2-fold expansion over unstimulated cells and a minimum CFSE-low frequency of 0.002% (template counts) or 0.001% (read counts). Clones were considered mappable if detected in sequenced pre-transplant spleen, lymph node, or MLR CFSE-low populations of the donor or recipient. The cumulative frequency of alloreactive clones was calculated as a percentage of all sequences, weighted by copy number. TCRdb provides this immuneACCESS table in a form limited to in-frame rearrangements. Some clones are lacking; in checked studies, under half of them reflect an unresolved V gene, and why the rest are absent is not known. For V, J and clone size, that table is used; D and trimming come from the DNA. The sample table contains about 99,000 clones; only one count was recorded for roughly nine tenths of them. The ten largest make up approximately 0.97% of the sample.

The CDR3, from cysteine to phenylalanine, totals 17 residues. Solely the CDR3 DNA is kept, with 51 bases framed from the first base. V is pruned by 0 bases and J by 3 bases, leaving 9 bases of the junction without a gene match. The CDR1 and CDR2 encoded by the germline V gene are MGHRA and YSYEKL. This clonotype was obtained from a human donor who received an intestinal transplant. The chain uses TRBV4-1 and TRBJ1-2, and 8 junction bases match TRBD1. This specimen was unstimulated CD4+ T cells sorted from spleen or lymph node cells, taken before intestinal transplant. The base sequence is TGCGCCAGCAGCCAAGACTCATCAGGGGGCCAGGACTATGGCTACACCTTC. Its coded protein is CASSQDSSGGQDYGYTF.